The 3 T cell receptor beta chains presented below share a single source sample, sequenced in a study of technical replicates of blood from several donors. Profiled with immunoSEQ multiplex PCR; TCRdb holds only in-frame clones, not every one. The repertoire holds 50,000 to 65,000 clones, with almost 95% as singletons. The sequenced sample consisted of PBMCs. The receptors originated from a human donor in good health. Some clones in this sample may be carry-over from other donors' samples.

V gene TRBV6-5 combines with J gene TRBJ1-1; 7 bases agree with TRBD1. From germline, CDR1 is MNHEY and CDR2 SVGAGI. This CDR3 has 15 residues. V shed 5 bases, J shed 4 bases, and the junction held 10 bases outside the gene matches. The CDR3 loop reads CASSGGQGVRTEAFF. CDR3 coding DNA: TGTGCCAGCAGTGGGGGTCAGGGGGTTCGCACTGAAGCTTTCTTT.

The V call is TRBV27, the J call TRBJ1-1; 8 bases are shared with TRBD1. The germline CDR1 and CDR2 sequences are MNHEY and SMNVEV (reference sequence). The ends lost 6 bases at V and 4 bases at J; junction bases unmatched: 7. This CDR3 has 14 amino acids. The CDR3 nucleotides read TGTGCCAGCAGCTCAGGGGGCTCGGGCACTGAAGCTTTCTTT. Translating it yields CASSSGGSGTEAFF.

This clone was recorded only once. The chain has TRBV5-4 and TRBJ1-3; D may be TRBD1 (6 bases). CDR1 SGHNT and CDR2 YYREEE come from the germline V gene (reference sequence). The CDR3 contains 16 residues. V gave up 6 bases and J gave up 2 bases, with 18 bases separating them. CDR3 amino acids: CASTFTGFNAGNTIYF. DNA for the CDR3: TGTGCCAGCACCTTTACAGGGTTTAACGCTGGAAACACCATATATTTT.